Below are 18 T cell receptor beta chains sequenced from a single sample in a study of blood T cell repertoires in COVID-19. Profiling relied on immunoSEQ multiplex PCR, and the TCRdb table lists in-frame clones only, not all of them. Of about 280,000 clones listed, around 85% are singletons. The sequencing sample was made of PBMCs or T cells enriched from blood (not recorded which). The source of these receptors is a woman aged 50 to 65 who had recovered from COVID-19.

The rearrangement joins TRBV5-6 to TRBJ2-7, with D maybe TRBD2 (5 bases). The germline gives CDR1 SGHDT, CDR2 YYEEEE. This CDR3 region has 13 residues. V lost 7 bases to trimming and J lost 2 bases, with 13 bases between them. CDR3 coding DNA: TGTGCCAGCGGTATACGGGGAACCTACGAGCAGTACTTC. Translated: CASGIRGTYEQYF.

CDR3 sequence (DNA): TGTGCCAGCAGCTTAGCGGGACAGAACTATGGCTACACCTTC. Amino acids: CASSLAGQNYGYTF. V and J are TRBV7-9 and TRBJ1-2, with 7 bases matching TRBD1. The V segment lost 0 bases and the J segment 2 bases; nucleotides outside the gene matches: 0. Germline CDR1 SEHNR, CDR2 FQNEAQ (reference sequence). CDR3 size: 14 residues.

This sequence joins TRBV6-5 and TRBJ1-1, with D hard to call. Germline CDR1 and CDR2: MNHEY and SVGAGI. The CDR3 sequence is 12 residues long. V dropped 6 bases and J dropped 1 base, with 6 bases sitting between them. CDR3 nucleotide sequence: TGTGCCAGCAGCCGGGAGAACACTGAAGCTTTCTTT. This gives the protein CASSRENTEAFF.

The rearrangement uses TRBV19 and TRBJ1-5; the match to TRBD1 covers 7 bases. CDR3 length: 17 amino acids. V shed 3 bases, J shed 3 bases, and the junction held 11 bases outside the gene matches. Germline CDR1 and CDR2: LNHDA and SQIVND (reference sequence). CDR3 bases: TGTGCCAGTAGTATGACACCGGGACAGATATACAATCAGCCCCAGCATTTT. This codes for CASSMTPGQIYNQPQHF.

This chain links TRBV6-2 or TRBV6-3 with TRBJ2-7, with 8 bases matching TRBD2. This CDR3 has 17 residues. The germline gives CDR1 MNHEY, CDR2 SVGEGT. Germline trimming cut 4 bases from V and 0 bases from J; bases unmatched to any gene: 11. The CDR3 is CASSSFGAGATSYEQYF. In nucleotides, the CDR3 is TGTGCCAGCAGTTCCTTCGGAGCGGGAGCTACCTCCTACGAGCAGTACTTC.

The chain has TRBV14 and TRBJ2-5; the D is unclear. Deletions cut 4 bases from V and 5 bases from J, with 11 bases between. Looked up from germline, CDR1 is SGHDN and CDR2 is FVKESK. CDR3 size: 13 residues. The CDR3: CASSRFLLETQYF. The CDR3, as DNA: TGTGCCAGCAGCCGTTTCCTGTTGGAGACCCAGTACTTC.

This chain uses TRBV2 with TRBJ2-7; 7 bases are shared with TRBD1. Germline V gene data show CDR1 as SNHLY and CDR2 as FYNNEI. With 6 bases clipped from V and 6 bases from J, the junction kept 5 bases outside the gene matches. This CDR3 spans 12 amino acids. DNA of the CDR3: TGTGCCAGCAGCCAGACAGGGTTCGAGCAGTACTTC. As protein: CASSQTGFEQYF.

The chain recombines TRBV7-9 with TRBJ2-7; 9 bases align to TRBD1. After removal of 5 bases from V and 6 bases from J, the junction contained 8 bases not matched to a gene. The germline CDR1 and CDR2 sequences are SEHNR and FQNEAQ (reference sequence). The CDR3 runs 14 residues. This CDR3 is CASSPSGQGGEQYF. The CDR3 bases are TGTGCCAGCAGCCCATCGGGACAGGGCGGCGAGCAGTACTTC.

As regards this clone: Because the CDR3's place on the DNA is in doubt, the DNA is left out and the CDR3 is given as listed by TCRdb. The CDR3 sequence is CASWGGGSKFF. The chain links TRBV6-6 to TRBJ2-1; the table gives TRBD2 as D, unverified against the DNA. Ends included, the CDR3 has 11 residues. Germline CDR1 MNHNY, CDR2 SVGAGI (reference sequence).

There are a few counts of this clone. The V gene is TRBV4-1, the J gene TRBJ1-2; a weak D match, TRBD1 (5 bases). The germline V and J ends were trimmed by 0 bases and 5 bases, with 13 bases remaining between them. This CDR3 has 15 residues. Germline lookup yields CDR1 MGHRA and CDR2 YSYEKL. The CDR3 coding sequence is TGCGCCAGCAGCCAAGATACCGTTCCAGGGTATGGCTACACCTTC. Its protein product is CASSQDTVPGYGYTF.

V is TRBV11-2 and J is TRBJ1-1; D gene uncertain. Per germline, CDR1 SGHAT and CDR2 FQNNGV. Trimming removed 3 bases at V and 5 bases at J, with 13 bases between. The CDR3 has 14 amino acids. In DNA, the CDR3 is TGTGCCAGCAGCTTGGAGTCCTCGCGAACTGAAGCTTTCTTT. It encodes CASSLESSRTEAFF.

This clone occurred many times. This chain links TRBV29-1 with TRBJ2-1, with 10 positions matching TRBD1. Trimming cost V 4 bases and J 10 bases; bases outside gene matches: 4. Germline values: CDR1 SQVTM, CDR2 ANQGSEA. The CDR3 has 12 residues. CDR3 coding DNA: TGCAGCGTTGGGGACAGGGGAAGCGAGCAGTTCTTC. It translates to CSVGDRGSEQFF.

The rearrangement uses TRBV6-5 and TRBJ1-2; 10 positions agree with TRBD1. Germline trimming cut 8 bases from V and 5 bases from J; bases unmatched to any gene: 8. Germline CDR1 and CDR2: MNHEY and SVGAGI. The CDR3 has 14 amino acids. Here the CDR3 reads CASGKGTGVYGYTF. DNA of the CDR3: TGTGCCAGCGGAAAAGGGACAGGGGTTTATGGCTACACCTTC.

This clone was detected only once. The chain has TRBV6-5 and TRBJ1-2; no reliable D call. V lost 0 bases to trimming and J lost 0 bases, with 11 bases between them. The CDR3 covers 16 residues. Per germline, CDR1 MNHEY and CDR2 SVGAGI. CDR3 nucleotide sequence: TGTGCCAGCAGTTACTCGAGGTTTCAACCTAACTATGGCTACACCTTC. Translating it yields CASSYSRFQPNYGYTF.

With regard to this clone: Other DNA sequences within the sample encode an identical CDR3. CDR3 residues: CASSLDWGAGNTIYF. The CDR3 coding sequence is TGCGCCAGCAGCTTGGATTGGGGAGCTGGAAACACCATATATTTT. V and J are TRBV5-1 and TRBJ1-3; the D is unclear. The CDR3 is made up of 15 amino acids. Germline CDR1 and CDR2: SGHRS and YFSETQ. V lost 0 bases, J lost 2 bases, and 9 bases lay in between.

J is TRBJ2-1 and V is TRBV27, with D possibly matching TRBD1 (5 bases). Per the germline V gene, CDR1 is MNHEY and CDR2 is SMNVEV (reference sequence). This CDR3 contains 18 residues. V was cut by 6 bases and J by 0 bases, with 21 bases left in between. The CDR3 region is CASSYITTTVRSYNEQFF. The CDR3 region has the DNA TGTGCCAGCAGCTACATTACAACGACAGTCCGCTCCTACAATGAGCAGTTCTTC.

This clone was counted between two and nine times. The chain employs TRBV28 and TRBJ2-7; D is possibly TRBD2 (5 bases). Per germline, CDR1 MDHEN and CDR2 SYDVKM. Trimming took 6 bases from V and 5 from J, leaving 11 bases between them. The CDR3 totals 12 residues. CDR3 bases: TGTGCCAGCAGCTTAGCGACTCACGAGCAGTACTTC. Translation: CASSLATHEQYF.

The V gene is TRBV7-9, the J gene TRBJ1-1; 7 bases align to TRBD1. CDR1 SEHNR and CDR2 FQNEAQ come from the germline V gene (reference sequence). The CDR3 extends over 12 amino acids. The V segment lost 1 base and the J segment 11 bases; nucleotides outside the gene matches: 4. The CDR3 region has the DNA TGTGCCAGCAGCTTAGAGGACAGGATCGCTTTCTTT. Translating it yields CASSLEDRIAFF.